The 32 T cell receptor beta chains below come from one sample, sequenced in a study of patients and donors after allogeneic stem cell transplantation. One entry per CDR3 protein, called by TCRdb with MiXCR from the RT-PCR reads. The profile covers 800,000 to 1,000,000 distinct CDR3 sequences, with 15% to 20% appearing a single time and roughly 6% taken by the ten largest. The sequenced material came from blood, either unsorted or a sorted T cell fraction (not recorded which). These receptors came from a human donor who was either an allogeneic HSCT recipient or a stem cell or donor lymphocyte infusion donor (not recorded which). It is not recorded whose cells these are; they may come from a transplant donor.

This clonotype has only a few counts. The chain recombines TRBV4-2 with TRBJ2-3; no clear D gene. V was shortened by 1 base and J by 1 base, with 12 bases between the two germline ends. Germline CDR1 and CDR2: LGHNA and YNFKEQ. CDR3 length: 16 amino acids. The DNA of the CDR3 is TGTGCCAGCAGCCAAGTTTCCCACGGCGGCACAGATACGCAGTATTTT. Protein: CASSQVSHGGTDTQYF.

V usage is TRBV20-1 and J usage is TRBJ1-2; D gene ambiguous. The CDR3 covers 12 residues. Trimming took off 3 bases at V and 5 bases at J, with 10 bases between the two ends. Germline values: CDR1 DFQATT, CDR2 SNEGSKA (reference sequence). CDR3 sequence reads: CSASLREYGYTF. For the CDR3, the DNA is TGCAGTGCTAGCCTAAGGGAGTATGGCTACACCTTC.

A few counts support this clonotype. The rearrangement uses TRBV9 and TRBJ1-5; maybe TRBD1 (5 bases). The CDR3 spans 15 residues. V gave up 3 bases and J gave up 3 bases, with 13 bases separating them. CDR1 SGDLS and CDR2 YYNGEE come from the germline V gene. CDR3 in DNA: TGTGCCAGCAGCGCCGGGACCGCCGACAATCAGCCCCAGCATTTT. As protein: CASSAGTADNQPQHF. The full variable domain, with the rest looked up from reference TRBV9 and TRBJ1-5, is DSGVTQTPKHLITATGQRVTLRCSPRSGDLSVYWYQQSLDQGLQFLIQYYNGEERAKGNILERFSAQQFPDLHSELNLSSLELGDSALYFCASSAGTADNQPQHFGDGTRLSIL.

The J gene is TRBJ1-1, the V gene TRBV30; no clear D gene. This CDR3 comprises 12 residues. The V end lost 1 base, the J end lost 8 bases, and 11 bases lay between the germline ends. Germline V lookup: CDR1 GTSNPN, CDR2 SVGIG (reference sequence). The CDR3 region has the DNA TGTGCCTGGAGTGGGGCAGACAACGAAGCTTTCTTT. Protein: CAWSGADNEAFF.

The table lists this clonotype with a few counts. V gene TRBV12-3 or TRBV12-4 combines with J gene TRBJ1-1, with TRBD1 matching 9 bases. The CDR3 length is 14 residues. V was clipped by 7 bases and J by 5 bases; unmatched bases: 8. This CDR3 is CASILDRGETEAFF. DNA for the CDR3: TGTGCCAGCATTCTCGACAGGGGGGAAACTGAAGCTTTCTTT.

The table lists this clonotype with a few counts. This chain links TRBV20-1 with TRBJ1-4, with 7 bases matching TRBD1. The CDR3 spans 15 residues. The germline gives CDR1 DFQATT, CDR2 SNEGSKA (reference sequence). After removal of 1 base from V and 5 bases from J, the junction contained 7 bases not matched to a gene. The CDR3 region is CSARATGDSNEKLFF. DNA of the CDR3: TGCAGTGCTAGAGCCACAGGGGATAGCAATGAAAAACTGTTTTTT.

The rearrangement uses TRBV20-1 and TRBJ1-6, with 11 nucleotides matching TRBD1. Germline V gene sequence: CDR1 DFQATT, CDR2 SNEGSKA (reference sequence). V dropped 2 bases and J dropped 0; count of bases not matched to a gene: 3. The CDR3 runs to 17 residues. CDR3 in amino acids: CSARWDRGASYNSPLHF. The CDR3 DNA sequence: TGCAGTGCTAGATGGGACAGGGGGGCCTCCTATAATTCACCCCTCCACTTT.

This clonotype was detected a few times. The gene calls are TRBV14 and TRBJ2-3, with D tentatively TRBD2 (6 bases). V dropped 4 bases and J dropped 0 bases, with 14 bases sitting between them. The germline gives CDR1 SGHDN, CDR2 FVKESK. CDR3 length: 16 amino acids. DNA of the CDR3: TGTGCCAGCAGCCTGAGGGTGGCGGGGAGCACAGATACGCAGTATTTT. This codes for CASSLRVAGSTDTQYF. Based on the CDR3 plus reference TRBV14 and TRBJ2-3, the full variable domain is EAGVTQFPSHSVIEKGQTVTLRCDPISGHDNLYWYRRVMGKEIKFLLHFVKESKQDESGMPNNRFLAERTGGTYSTLKVQPAELEDSGVYFCASSLRVAGSTDTQYFGPGTRLTVL.

This clonotype appeared a few times. The rearrangement joins TRBV7-2 to TRBJ2-7; TRBD2 matches 11 bases. The CDR3 is 15 amino acids. The junction had 4 bases not matched to a gene; V was cut back by 5 bases and J by 1 base. Germline V CDR1 and CDR2: SGHTA, FQGNSA. CDR3 in amino acids: CASSATSGDSYEQYF. The CDR3, as DNA: TGTGCCAGCAGCGCGACTAGCGGGGATTCCTACGAGCAGTACTTC.

The chain recombines TRBV5-1 with TRBJ2-1; D might be TRBD1 (8 bases). From germline, CDR1 is SGHRS and CDR2 YFSETQ. Trimming took off 3 bases at V and 1 base at J, with 14 bases between the two ends. The CDR3 totals 16 residues. The CDR3 sequence is CASSYTGGASYNEQFF. Written as DNA, the CDR3 is TGCGCCAGCAGCTATACAGGGGGGGCGTCCTACAATGAGCAGTTCTTC.

J is TRBJ1-2 and V is TRBV5-6; 8 positions match TRBD1. V lost 3 bases and J lost 5; bases outside the gene matches: 6. CDR1 and CDR2 from the germline V gene are SGHDT and YYEEEE. CDR3 size: 14 residues. DNA of the CDR3: TGTGCCAGCAGCTCACCGGGACAGGCTTATGGCTACACCTTC. It translates to CASSSPGQAYGYTF.

This clonotype has ten or more counts. The chain links TRBV12-3 or TRBV12-4 to TRBJ2-2; D gene unclear. The CDR3 contains 14 residues. V gave up 3 bases and J gave up 7 bases, with 12 bases separating them. CDR3 loop: CASSFRDVGGELFF. The CDR3 DNA follows: TGTGCCAGCAGTTTTCGTGACGTGGGCGGGGAGCTGTTTTTT.

The chain joins TRBV30 to TRBJ2-1; the match to TRBD1 covers 10 bases. Trimming removed 2 bases from V and 9 bases from J; junction bases left unmatched: 10. The CDR3 covers 15 residues. Germline V gene lookup returns CDR1 GTSNPN and CDR2 SVGIG (reference sequence). CDR3: CAWSPRRQGAGEQFF. DNA for the CDR3: TGTGCCTGGAGTCCCCGCCGACAGGGGGCTGGTGAGCAGTTCTTC.

This clonotype was counted between two and nine times. This chain joins TRBV7-9 and TRBJ2-5; D uncertain. CDR1 is SEHNR and CDR2 is FQNEAQ in the germline V gene (reference sequence). The length of the CDR3 is 14 residues. The V end lost 2 bases, the J end lost 5 bases, and 12 bases lay between the germline ends. CDR3 in amino acids: CASSLLDGVETQYF. CDR3 in DNA: TGTGCCAGCAGCTTATTGGACGGAGTGGAGACCCAGTACTTC.

This clonotype was seen only a few times. This rearrangement joins TRBV6-1 to TRBJ1-1; no clear D. The CDR3 spans 15 residues. CDR1 MNHNS and CDR2 SASEGT come from the germline V gene. V dropped 5 bases and J dropped 7 bases, with 20 bases sitting between them. CDR3 DNA sequence: TGTGCCAGCAGTAATTCGTTCTCCGTTACGGTTGAAGCTTTCTTT. Protein product: CASSNSFSVTVEAFF.

The V call is TRBV7-9, the J call TRBJ2-2, with D perhaps being TRBD1 or TRBD2 (5 bases each). CDR3 length equals 15 residues. Germline loops: CDR1 SEHNR, CDR2 FQNEAQ (reference sequence). The ends were cut back, 5 bases at V and 5 bases at J, with 15 bases in the middle. The CDR3 loop is CASSPGTTTTGELFF. CDR3 DNA sequence: TGTGCCAGCAGCCCGGGGACCACGACTACCGGGGAGCTGTTTTTT.

A few counts support this clonotype. The genes are TRBV21-1 and TRBJ1-1. TRBV21-1 is a listed pseudogene. This CDR3 comprises 10 residues. For the CDR3, the DNA is TGTCCTAGCCCGAACACTGAAGCTTTCTTT. This sequence encodes CPSPNTEAFF.

This clonotype occurred many times. The chain links TRBV12-3 or TRBV12-4 to TRBJ1-1, with TRBD1 matching over 9 bases. The CDR3 spans 13 residues. The J segment lost 6 bases and the V segment lost 7 bases, leaving 6 bases of the junction unmatched. The CDR3 is CASKRTGESEAFF. In DNA, the CDR3 is TGTGCCAGCAAACGGACAGGGGAATCTGAAGCTTTCTTT.

The rearrangement links TRBV7-9 to TRBJ2-1; 8 bases line up with TRBD1. V shed 1 base and J 9 bases; nucleotides not matched to a gene: 11. Germline loops: CDR1 SEHNR, CDR2 FQNEAQ (reference sequence). This CDR3 has 16 amino acids. The CDR3 DNA follows: TGTGCCAGCAGCTTAGAGCCCGGCAGGGGGCGGATTGAGCAGTTCTTC. Its translation is CASSLEPGRGRIEQFF.

This clonotype was observed a handful of times. The chain is built from TRBV4-3 and TRBJ2-6, with 13 bases matching TRBD2. The germline gives CDR1 LGHNA, CDR2 YSLEER. CDR3 length: 19 amino acids. The trim removed 4 bases at V and 2 bases at J, leaving 8 bases unmatched. CDR3 coding DNA: TGCGCCAGCAGCCCAAGCCTAGGACTAGCGGGGGCTGGGGCCAACGTCCTGACTTTC. Residues: CASSPSLGLAGAGANVLTF.

This clonotype has just a few counts. This chain joins TRBV7-8 and TRBJ1-6; 7 nucleotides agree with TRBD1. Trimming at V came to 2 bases and at J to 8 bases, leaving 6 bases not matched to a gene. CDR3 size: 15 residues. Germline CDR1 and CDR2: SGHVS and FQNEAQ. The CDR3, as DNA: TGTGCCAGCAGCTTATTTGGGACAGTGGATTCACCCCTCCACTTT. The encoded protein is CASSLFGTVDSPLHF.

The V gene is TRBV19, the J gene TRBJ1-5; the D is unclear. CDR1 and CDR2 from the germline V gene are LNHDA and SQIVND (reference sequence). The CDR3 length is 13 residues. With 1 base removed from V and 4 bases from J, the gap between germline ends came to 5 bases. In nucleotides, the CDR3 is TGTGCCAGTAGTATAGGCCCAAATCAGCCCCAGCATTTT. This codes for CASSIGPNQPQHF.

The chain uses TRBV11-2 and TRBJ2-7; D may be TRBD1 (5 bases). The germline V gene has CDR1 SGHAT and CDR2 FQNNGV. CDR3 length equals 15 residues. V was shortened by 2 bases and J by 1 base, with 12 bases between the two germline ends. Written as DNA, the CDR3 is TGTGCCAGCAGCTTACTTCAGGGAACTTCCTACGAGCAGTACTTC. Translating gives CASSLLQGTSYEQYF.

This sequence joins TRBV29-1 and TRBJ2-7, with TRBD1 identical over 9 bases. CDR1 SQVTM and CDR2 ANQGSEA come from the germline V gene. There are 14 residues in the CDR3. J gave up 5 bases and V 1 base, and 6 bases lay outside the gene matches. The CDR3 spells CSVEGGQGRHEQYF. DNA of the CDR3: TGCAGCGTTGAAGGGGGACAGGGTCGCCACGAGCAGTACTTC.

The gene calls are TRBV20-1 and TRBJ1-1; D may be TRBD1 (5 bases). The ends were cut back, 0 bases at V and 3 bases at J, with 14 bases in the middle. The CDR3 sequence is 15 residues long. Germline values: CDR1 DFQATT, CDR2 SNEGSKA (reference sequence). CDR3 region: CSARDYQGSDTEAFF. DNA for the CDR3: TGCAGTGCTAGAGATTACCAGGGTAGTGACACTGAAGCTTTCTTT.

V and J are TRBV6-1 and TRBJ1-1, with D perhaps matching TRBD1 (5 bases). The CDR3 totals 14 residues. Germline CDR1 is MNHNS and CDR2 is SASEGT. V was cut by 4 bases and J by 3 bases, with 12 bases left in between. CDR3 in amino acids: CASSVSGGDTEAFF. CDR3 nucleotides: TGTGCCAGCAGTGTATCCGGGGGTGACACTGAAGCTTTCTTT.

This clonotype came up many times. The V and J genes are TRBV15 and TRBJ2-3; D unresolved. The CDR3 runs to 13 residues. The V and J ends lost 8 bases and 2 bases respectively, with 11 bases between them. Germline CDR1 LNHNV, CDR2 YYDKDF (reference sequence). CDR3 protein: CATRPVDTDTQYF. The CDR3 DNA sequence: TGTGCCACCCGGCCCGTCGACACAGATACGCAGTATTTT.

This clonotype was counted once. The V and J genes are TRBV7-2 and TRBJ2-3, with D perhaps matching TRBD2 (5 bases). This CDR3 has 15 amino acids. CDR1 is SGHTA and CDR2 is FQGNSA in the germline V gene. V lost 5 bases to trimming and J lost 0 bases, with 12 bases between them. This CDR3 reads CASSHVRESTDTQYF. CDR3 nucleotides: TGTGCCAGCAGCCACGTCCGGGAAAGCACAGATACGCAGTATTTT. Full variable domain (remainder filled in from reference TRBV7-2 and TRBJ2-3): GAGVSQSPSNKVTEKGKDVELRCDPISGHTALYWYRQSLGQGLEFLIYFQGNSAPDKSGLPSDRFSAERTGGSVSTLTIQRTQQEDSAVYLCASSHVRESTDTQYFGPGTRLTVL.

In its sample, this clonotype was seen a few times. The chain uses TRBV10-3 and TRBJ2-1; no clear D. V was clipped by 3 bases and J by 6 bases, with 18 bases between them. This CDR3 is built from 16 residues. Per the germline V gene, CDR1 is ENHRY and CDR2 is SYGVKD. CDR3 in DNA: TGTGCCATCAGTGATTGGCAGGAGCCACCTGGCAATGAGCAGTTCTTC. Its translation: CAISDWQEPPGNEQFF.

This clonotype was detected a few times. The genes are TRBV12-3 or TRBV12-4 and TRBJ1-6; D not certain. Trimming shortened V by 6 bases and J by 7 bases, and 10 bases separated the two germline ends. This CDR3 region has 13 residues. The CDR3 sequence is CASSRSSNSPLHF. The DNA for the CDR3 is TGTGCCAGCAGCCGATCCTCCAATTCACCCCTCCACTTT.

A few counts support this clonotype. The chain carries TRBV12-3 or TRBV12-4 and TRBJ2-7; D possibly corresponds to TRBD2 (6 bases). V was shortened by 5 bases and J by 9 bases, with 23 bases between the two germline ends. The CDR3 has 15 residues. CDR3 nucleotide sequence: TGTGCCAGCAGTATACAGTCCAGGCGGGGACCGGCGCAGTACTTC. Translating it yields CASSIQSRRGPAQYF.

The rearrangement uses TRBV7-2 and TRBJ1-5, with D hard to call. V was cut by 3 bases and J by 1 base, with 7 bases left in between. Germline CDR1 is SGHTA and CDR2 is FQGNSA. The CDR3 consists of 14 residues. The CDR3: CASSFKASNQPQHF. The CDR3 nucleotides read TGTGCCAGCAGCTTTAAGGCCAGCAATCAGCCCCAGCATTTT.